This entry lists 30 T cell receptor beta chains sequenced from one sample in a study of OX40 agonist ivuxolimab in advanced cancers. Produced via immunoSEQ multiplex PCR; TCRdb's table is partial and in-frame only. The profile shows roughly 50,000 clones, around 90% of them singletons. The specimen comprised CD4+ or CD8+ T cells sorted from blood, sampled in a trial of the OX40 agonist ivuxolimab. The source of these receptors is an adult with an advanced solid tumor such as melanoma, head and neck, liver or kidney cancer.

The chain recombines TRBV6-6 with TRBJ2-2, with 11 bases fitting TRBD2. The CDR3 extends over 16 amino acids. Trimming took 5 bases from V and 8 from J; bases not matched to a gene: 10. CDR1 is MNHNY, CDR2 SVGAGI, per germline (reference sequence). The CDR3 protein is CASSQSTSGVDGELFF. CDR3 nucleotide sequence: TGTGCCAGCAGTCAATCGACTAGCGGGGTGGATGGGGAGCTGTTTTTT.

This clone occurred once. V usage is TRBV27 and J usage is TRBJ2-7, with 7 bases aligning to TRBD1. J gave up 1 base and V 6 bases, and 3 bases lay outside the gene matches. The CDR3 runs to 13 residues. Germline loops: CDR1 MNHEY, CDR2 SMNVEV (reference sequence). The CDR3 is CASSQTGSYEQYF. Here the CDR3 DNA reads TGTGCCAGCAGCCAGACAGGGTCCTACGAGCAGTACTTC.

CDR3 bases: TGTGCCAGCAGCCAAGATTGGGCAGATGAAAAACTGTTTTTT. Translating it yields CASSQDWADEKLFF. This chain uses TRBV14 with TRBJ1-4, with D unclear. The CDR3 contains 14 residues. Trimming left V 0 bases short and J 6 bases short, with 8 bases between. Germline CDR1 is SGHDN and CDR2 is FVKESK.

This CDR3 is CASSLGSARGATNEKLFF. CDR3 bases: TGTGCCAGCAGCTTAGGGTCTGCGCGGGGAGCAACTAATGAAAAACTGTTTTTT. The chain is built from TRBV13 and TRBJ1-4; D is unclear. The CDR3 runs 18 residues. Trimming removed 0 bases at V and 0 bases at J, with 14 bases between. Germline V gives CDR1 PRHDT, CDR2 FYEKMQ (reference sequence).

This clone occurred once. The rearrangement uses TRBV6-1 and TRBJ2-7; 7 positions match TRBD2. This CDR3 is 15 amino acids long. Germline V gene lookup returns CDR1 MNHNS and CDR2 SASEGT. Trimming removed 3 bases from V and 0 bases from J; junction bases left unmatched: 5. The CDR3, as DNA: TGTGCCAGCAGTGACTCCTGGGGGGGCTCCTACGAGCAGTACTTC. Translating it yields CASSDSWGGSYEQYF.

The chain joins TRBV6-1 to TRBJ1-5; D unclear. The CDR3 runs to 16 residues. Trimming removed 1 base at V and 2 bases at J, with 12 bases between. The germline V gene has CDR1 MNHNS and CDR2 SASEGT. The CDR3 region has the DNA TGTGCCAGCAGTGAAGGGGTAAGGAACGGCAATCAGCCCCAGCATTTT. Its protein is CASSEGVRNGNQPQHF.

The CDR3 region has the DNA TGCGCCAGCAGCCAAGACCAGGGATCAGGCAACTATGGCTACACCTTC. Encoded protein: CASSQDQGSGNYGYTF. The rearrangement joins TRBV4-1 to TRBJ1-2, with a possible D match to TRBD1 (5 bases). Per the germline V gene, CDR1 is MGHRA and CDR2 is YSYEKL. V was trimmed by 0 bases and J by 2 bases, leaving 13 bases between them. This CDR3 spans 16 amino acids.

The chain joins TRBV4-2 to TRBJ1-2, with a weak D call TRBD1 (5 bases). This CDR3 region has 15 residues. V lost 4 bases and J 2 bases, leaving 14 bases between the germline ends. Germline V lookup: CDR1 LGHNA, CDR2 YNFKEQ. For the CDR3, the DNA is TGTGCCAGCAGCCTTGAACACGGACAAAACTATGGCTACACCTTC. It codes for CASSLEHGQNYGYTF.

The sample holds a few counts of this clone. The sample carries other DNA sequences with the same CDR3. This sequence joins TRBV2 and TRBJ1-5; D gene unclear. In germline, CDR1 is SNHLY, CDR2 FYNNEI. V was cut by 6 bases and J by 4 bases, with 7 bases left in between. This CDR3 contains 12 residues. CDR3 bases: TGTGCCAGCAGGGCCCTGAATCAGCCCCAGCATTTT. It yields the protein CASRALNQPQHF. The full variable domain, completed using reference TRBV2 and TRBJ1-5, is EPEVTQTPSHQVTQMGQEVILRCVPISNHLYFYWYRQILGQKVEFLVSFYNNEISEKSEIFDDQFSVERPDGSNFTLKIRSTKLEDSAMYFCASRALNQPQHFGDGTRLSIL.

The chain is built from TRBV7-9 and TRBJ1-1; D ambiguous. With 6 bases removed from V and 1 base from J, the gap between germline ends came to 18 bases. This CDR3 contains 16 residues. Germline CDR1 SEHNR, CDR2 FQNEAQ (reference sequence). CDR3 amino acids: CASSLSPDIQNTEAFF. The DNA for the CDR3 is TGTGCCAGCAGTCTCTCCCCCGACATACAGAACACTGAAGCTTTCTTT.

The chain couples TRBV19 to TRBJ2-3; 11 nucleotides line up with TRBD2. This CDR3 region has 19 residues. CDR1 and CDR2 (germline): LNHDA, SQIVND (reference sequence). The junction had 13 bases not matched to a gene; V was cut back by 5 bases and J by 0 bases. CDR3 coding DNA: TGTGCCAGTAGTCTACAACTAGCGGGGGTGAATTCTAGCACAGATACGCAGTATTTT. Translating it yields CASSLQLAGVNSSTDTQYF.

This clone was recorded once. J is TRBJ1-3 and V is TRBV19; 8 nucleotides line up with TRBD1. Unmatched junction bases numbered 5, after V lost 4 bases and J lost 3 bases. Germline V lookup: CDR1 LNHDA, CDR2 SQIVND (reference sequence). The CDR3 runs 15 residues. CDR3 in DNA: TGTGCCAGTAGTACCCCAGGGGGCCGTGGAAACACCATATATTTT. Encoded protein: CASSTPGGRGNTIYF.

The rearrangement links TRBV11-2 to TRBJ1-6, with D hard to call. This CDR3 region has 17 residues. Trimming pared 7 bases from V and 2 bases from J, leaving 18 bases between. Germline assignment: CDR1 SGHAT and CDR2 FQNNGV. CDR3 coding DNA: TGTGCCAGCACCTTCGTTGGGGTAGACGCCTATAATTCACCCCTCCACTTT. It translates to CASTFVGVDAYNSPLHF.

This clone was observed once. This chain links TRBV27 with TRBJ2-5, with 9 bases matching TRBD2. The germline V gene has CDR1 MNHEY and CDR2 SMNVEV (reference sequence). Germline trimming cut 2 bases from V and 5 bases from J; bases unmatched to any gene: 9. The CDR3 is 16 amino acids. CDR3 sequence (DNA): TGTGCCAGCAGTTTAATGGCGGGGGGGCCGCGGGAGACCCAGTACTTC. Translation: CASSLMAGGPRETQYF.

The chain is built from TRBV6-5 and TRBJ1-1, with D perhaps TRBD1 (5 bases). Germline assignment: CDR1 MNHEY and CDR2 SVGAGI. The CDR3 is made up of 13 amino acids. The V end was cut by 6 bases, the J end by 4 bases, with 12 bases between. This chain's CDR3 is CASRIGTPTEAFF. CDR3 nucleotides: TGTGCCAGCAGGATCGGGACTCCCACTGAAGCTTTCTTT.

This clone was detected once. CDR3 nucleotides: TGTGCCAGCACAGCAGGGGAATACAATGAGCAGTTCTTC. This sequence encodes CASTAGEYNEQFF. The chain has TRBV5-4 and TRBJ2-1; D is perhaps TRBD1 (6 bases). Trimming pared 6 bases from V and 4 bases from J, leaving 11 bases between. Germline CDR1 and CDR2: SGHNT and YYREEE (reference sequence). The length of the CDR3 is 13 residues.

The CDR3 sequence is CASSRSPADRDTQYF. The CDR3 DNA follows: TGTGCCAGCAGCCGAAGCCCCGCAGATCGTGATACGCAGTATTTT. The V call is TRBV4-2, the J call TRBJ2-3; D unresolved. This CDR3 spans 15 amino acids. Germline loops: CDR1 LGHNA, CDR2 YNFKEQ. Trimming cost V 4 bases and J 6 bases, with 17 bases left between them.

For the CDR3, the DNA is TGTGCCAGCAGCGTAGAGCCCGGTGCCAAAAACATTCAGTACTTC. Residues: CASSVEPGAKNIQYF. The chain is built from TRBV9 and TRBJ2-4; D is unclear. The V gene lost 0 bases and the J gene lost 1 base, with 8 bases spanning the gap. Per the germline V gene, CDR1 is SGDLS and CDR2 is YYNGEE. This CDR3 is built from 15 residues.

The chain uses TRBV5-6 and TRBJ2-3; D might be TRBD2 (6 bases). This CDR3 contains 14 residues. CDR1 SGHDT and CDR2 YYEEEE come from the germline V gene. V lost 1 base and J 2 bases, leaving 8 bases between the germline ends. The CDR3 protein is CASSLTSPTDTQYF. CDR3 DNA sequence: TGTGCCAGCAGCTTGACTAGCCCCACAGATACGCAGTATTTT.

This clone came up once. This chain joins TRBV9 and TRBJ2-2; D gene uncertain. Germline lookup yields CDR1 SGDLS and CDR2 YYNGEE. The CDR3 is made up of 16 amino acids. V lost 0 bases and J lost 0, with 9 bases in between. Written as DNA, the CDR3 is TGTGCCAGCAGCGTAGCCGAATACGCGAACACCGGGGAGCTGTTTTTT. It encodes CASSVAEYANTGELFF. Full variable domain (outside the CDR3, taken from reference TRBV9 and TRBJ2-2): DSGVTQTPKHLITATGQRVTLRCSPRSGDLSVYWYQQSLDQGLQFLIQYYNGEERAKGNILERFSAQQFPDLHSELNLSSLELGDSALYFCASSVAEYANTGELFFGEGSRLTVL.

DNA for the CDR3: TGTGCCAGCAGGCCCTTTCGTAAAGGAAATCAGCCCCAGCATTTT. Amino acid sequence: CASRPFRKGNQPQHF. The rearrangement joins TRBV2 to TRBJ1-5, with D uncertain. The CDR3 loop spans 15 amino acids. The germline gives CDR1 SNHLY, CDR2 FYNNEI. The V and J ends lost 6 bases and 4 bases respectively, with 16 bases between them.

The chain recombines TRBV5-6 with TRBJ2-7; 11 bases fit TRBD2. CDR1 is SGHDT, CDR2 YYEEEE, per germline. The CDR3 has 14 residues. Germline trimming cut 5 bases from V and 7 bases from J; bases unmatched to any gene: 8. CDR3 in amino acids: CASRAGTSGGEQYV. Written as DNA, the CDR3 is TGTGCCAGCAGGGCCGGGACTAGCGGCGGAGAGCAGTACGTC.

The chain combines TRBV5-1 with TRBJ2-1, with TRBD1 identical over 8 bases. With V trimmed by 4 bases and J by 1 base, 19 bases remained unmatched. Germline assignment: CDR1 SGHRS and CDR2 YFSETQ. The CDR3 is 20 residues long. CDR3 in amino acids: CASSHDRTGSKLGSYNEQFF. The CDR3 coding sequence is TGCGCCAGCAGCCACGACCGGACAGGGAGTAAGTTGGGGTCCTACAATGAGCAGTTCTTC.

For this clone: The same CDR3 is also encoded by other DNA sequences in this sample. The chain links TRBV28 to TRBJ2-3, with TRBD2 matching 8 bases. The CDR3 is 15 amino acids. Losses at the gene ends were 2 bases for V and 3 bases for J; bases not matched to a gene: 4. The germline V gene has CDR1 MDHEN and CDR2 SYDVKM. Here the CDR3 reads CASSLPAGETDTQYF. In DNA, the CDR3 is TGTGCCAGCAGTTTACCAGCGGGGGAAACAGATACGCAGTATTTT.

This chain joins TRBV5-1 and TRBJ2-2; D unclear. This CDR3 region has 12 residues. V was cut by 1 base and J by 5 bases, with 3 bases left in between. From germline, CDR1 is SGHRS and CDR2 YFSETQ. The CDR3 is CASSLFTGELFF. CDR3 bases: TGCGCCAGCAGCTTGTTTACCGGGGAGCTGTTTTTT.

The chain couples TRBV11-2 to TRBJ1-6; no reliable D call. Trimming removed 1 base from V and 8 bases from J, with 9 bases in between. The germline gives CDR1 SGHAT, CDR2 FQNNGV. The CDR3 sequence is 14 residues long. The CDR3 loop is CASSLGFGDSPLHF. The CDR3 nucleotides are TGTGCCAGCAGCTTAGGGTTCGGGGATTCACCCCTCCACTTT.

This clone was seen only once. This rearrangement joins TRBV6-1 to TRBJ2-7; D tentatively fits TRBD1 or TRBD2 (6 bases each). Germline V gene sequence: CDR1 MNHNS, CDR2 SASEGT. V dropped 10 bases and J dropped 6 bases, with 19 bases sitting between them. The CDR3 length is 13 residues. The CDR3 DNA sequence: TGTGCCATCGATACAGGGTTGGGGGGCGAGCAGTACGTC. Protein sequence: CAIDTGLGGEQYV.

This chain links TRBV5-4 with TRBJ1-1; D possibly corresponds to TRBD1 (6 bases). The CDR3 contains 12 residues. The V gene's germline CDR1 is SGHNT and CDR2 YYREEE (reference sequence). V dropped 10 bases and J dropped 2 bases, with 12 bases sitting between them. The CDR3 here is CAAQGKNTEAFF. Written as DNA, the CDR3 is TGTGCCGCGCAGGGGAAAAACACTGAAGCTTTCTTT.

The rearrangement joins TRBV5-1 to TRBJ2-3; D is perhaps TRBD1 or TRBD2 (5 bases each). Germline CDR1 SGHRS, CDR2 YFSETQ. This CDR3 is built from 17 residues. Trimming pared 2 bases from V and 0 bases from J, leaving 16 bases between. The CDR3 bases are TGCGCCAGCAGCTTTACTCGTGAGGGGATTAGCACAGATACGCAGTATTTT. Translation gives CASSFTREGISTDTQYF.

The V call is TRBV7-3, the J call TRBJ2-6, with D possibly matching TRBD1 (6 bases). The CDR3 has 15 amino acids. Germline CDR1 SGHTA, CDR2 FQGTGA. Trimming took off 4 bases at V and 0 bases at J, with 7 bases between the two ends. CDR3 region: CASSSDSSGANVLTF. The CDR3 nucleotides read TGTGCCAGCAGCTCGGACAGCTCTGGGGCCAACGTCCTGACTTTC.